Listed below are T cell receptor beta chains from one sample, sequenced in a study of human T cells and chemical hapten exposure. TCRdb called the RACE reads again in MiXCR, with one record for every CDR3 protein. This sample has some 350,000 distinct CDR3 sequences, with around 7% found just once. The input for sequencing was whole blood, taken in connection with sensitization to the hapten diphenylcyclopropenone (DPC). The receptors were sampled from a young woman with alopecia areata. Some clones in this sample may be carry-over from other donors' samples. Both conserved end residues are part of each CDR3. The D gene is left open where the match is weak. Some rows mark clone size as missing; the rest say once, few, many or name a class of expanded clone.

v_call,d_call,j_call,clone_size,cdr3_nt,cdr3_aa
TRBV5-6,TRBD2,TRBJ2-3,few,TGTGCCAGCAGTAGCGGGGGTGGGGATGTTACGCAGTATTTT,CASSSGGGDVTQYF
TRBV24-1,.,TRBJ1-1,.,TGTGCCACCAGTGACGCTGATAACACTGAAGCTTTCTTT,CATSDADNTEAFF
TRBV28,.,TRBJ2-3,many,TGTGCCAGCAGTTTAGCTGGGTTCACCGATACGCAGTATTTT,CASSLAGFTDTQYF
TRBV25-1,TRBD2,TRBJ2-1,few,TGTGCCAGCAGTGGATACCTTTTAGCGGGGGACCTTAGCAATGAGCAGTTCTTC,CASSGYLLAGDLSNEQFF
TRBV6-1,.,TRBJ2-2,.,TGTGCCAGCAGCCACCCTGTAGGGAGCGGAACCGGGGAGCTGTTTTTT,CASSHPVGSGTGELFF
TRBV29-1,.,TRBJ1-3,.,TGCAGCGTTGCAGTAACGTACTCTGGAAACACCATATATTTT,CSVAVTYSGNTIYF
TRBV28,TRBD1,TRBJ1-2,many,TGTGCCAGCAGTTCGGGACAGGTCTATGGCTACACCTTC,CASSSGQVYGYTF
TRBV29-1,.,TRBJ2-6,many,TGCAGCGTGAGGAGGAGAGGGGCCAACGTCCTGACTTTC,CSVRRRGANVLTF
TRBV10-3,.,TRBJ2-5,few,TGTGCCACCCGAGGGTCCGAAAACCAAGAGACCCAGTACTTC,CATRGSENQETQYF
TRBV6-6,.,TRBJ2-7,.,TGTGCCAGCAGGGGCACTAGCTTTTACGAGCAGTACTTC,CASRGTSFYEQYF
TRBV7-8,TRBD1,TRBJ1-5,.,TGTGCCAGCAGCTTAGAGGGCAGGGGGAGGCAGCCCCAGCATTTT,CASSLEGRGRQPQHF
TRBV6-5,.,TRBJ2-7,.,TGTGCCAGCAGCACGGTGAACGGGGGGCCTCTCTACGAGCAGTACTTC,CASSTVNGGPLYEQYF
TRBV21-1,.,TRBJ1-2,.,TGTGCCAGCAGACAGGGCGCCTCCTATGGCTACACCTTC,CASRQGASYGYTF
TRBV5-6,TRBD1,TRBJ2-3,many,TGTGCCAGCAGCAATCCCTACAGGGGTCCAACAGATACGCAGTATTTT,CASSNPYRGPTDTQYF
TRBV3-1,.,TRBJ1-3,many,TGTGCCAGCAGCCAAAGGGACCGAGGAAACACCATATATTTT,CASSQRDRGNTIYF
TRBV2,.,TRBJ1-2,few,TGTGCCAGCAGACCGGGGGGGGTTCATGGCTACACCTTC,CASRPGGVHGYTF
TRBV7-9,.,TRBJ2-2,few,TGTGCCAGCAGTTTACCGGGACATGCCACCACCGGGGAGCTGTTTTTT,CASSLPGHATTGELFF
TRBV12-3/TRBV12-4,TRBD2,TRBJ2-1,many,TGTGCCAGCAGTTCACCTAGCGGGGGGGCCTACAATGAGCAGTTCTTC,CASSSPSGGAYNEQFF
TRBV29-1,.,TRBJ2-3,few,TGCAGCGCCGAAATTCACCAGTATTTT,CSAEIHQYF
TRBV6-1,.,TRBJ1-6,few,TGTGCCATCCCGACAGTCCCGCTTTTTGGGAATTCACCCCTCCACTTT,CAIPTVPLFGNSPLHF
TRBV6-5,TRBD1,TRBJ2-3,many,TGTGCCAGCAGAACACAGGGGTCCCCAGATACGCAGTATTTT,CASRTQGSPDTQYF
TRBV5-4,TRBD2,TRBJ2-1,many,TGTGCCAGCAGCTTAGGAGCGGGGGGGCTAAATGAGCAGTTCTTC,CASSLGAGGLNEQFF
TRBV28,TRBD1,TRBJ1-5,few,TGTGCCAGCAGTTTGTGGGACAGGGTTACGGAGCCCCAGCATTTT,CASSLWDRVTEPQHF
TRBV10-3,TRBD2,TRBJ2-3,many,TGTGCCATCCGCCCTAGCGGGGGGCTAAGCACAGATACGCAGTATTTT,CAIRPSGGLSTDTQYF
TRBV7-9,TRBD1,TRBJ2-7,few,TGTGCCAGCAGCTTCACCGGGACAGGGCTTGCCGACTTC,CASSFTGTGLADF
TRBV21-1,.,TRBJ1-1,.,TGTGCCAGCAGCCCCGTGACGGCCGCCGAAGCTTTCTTT,CASSPVTAAEAFF
TRBV7-8,.,TRBJ2-3,few,TGTGCCAGCATCCCATCCCGGGCAGATACGCAGTATTTT,CASIPSRADTQYF